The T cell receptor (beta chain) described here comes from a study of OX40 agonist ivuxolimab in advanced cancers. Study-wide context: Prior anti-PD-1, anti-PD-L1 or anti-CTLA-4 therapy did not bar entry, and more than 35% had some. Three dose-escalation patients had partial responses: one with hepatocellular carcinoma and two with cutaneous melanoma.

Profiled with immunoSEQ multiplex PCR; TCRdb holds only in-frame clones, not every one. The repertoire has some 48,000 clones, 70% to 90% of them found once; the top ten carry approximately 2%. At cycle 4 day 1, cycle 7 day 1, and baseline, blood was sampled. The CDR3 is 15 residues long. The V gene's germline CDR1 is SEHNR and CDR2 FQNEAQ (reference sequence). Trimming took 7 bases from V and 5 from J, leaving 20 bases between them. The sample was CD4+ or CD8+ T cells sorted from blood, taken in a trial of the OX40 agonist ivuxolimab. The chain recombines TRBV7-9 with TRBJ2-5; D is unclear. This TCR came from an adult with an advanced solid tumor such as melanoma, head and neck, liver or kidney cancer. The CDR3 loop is CASIQNPIEGETQYF. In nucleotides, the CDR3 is TGTGCCAGCATCCAAAACCCGATCGAAGGGGAGACCCAGTACTTC.